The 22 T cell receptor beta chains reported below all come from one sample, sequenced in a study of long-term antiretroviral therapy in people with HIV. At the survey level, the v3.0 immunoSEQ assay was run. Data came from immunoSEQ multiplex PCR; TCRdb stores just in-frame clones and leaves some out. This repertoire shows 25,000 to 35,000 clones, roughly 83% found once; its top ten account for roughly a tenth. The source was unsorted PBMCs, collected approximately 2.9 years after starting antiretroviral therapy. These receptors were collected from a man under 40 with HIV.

As DNA, the CDR3 is TGCGCCAGCAGCTTGGGTTCCGGGGGTCCCAATCAGCCCCAGCATTTT. This translates into CASSLGSGGPNQPQHF. The chain links TRBV5-1 to TRBJ1-5; weak D call: TRBD1 (5 bases). In germline, CDR1 is SGHRS, CDR2 YFSETQ. V was clipped by 0 bases and J by 3 bases, with 13 bases between them. CDR3 size: 16 residues.

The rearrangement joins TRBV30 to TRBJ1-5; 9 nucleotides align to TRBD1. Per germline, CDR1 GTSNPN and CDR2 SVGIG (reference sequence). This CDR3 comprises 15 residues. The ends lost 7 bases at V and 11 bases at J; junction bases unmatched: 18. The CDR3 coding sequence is TGTGCCTTCTCGTCCCGGGACAGGGCGGGAGGGTCCCAGCATTTT. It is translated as CAFSSRDRAGGSQHF.

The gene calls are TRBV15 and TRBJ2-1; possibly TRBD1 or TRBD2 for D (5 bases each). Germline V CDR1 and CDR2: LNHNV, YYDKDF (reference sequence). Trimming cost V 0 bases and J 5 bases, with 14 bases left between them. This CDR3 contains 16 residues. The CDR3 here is CATSRDLGLGDNEQFF. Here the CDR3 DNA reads TGTGCCACCAGCAGAGATCTGGGGTTGGGGGACAATGAGCAGTTCTTC.

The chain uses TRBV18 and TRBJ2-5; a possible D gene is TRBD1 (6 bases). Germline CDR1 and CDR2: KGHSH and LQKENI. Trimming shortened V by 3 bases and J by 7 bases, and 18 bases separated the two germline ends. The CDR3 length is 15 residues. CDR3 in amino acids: CASSPHRDLVGTQYF. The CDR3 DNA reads TGTGCCAGCTCACCCCACAGGGACCTCGTCGGGACCCAGTACTTC.

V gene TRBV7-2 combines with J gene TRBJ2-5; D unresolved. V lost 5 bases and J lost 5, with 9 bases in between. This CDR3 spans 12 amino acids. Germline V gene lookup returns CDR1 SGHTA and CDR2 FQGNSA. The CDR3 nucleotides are TGTGCCAGCAGCCTCCCAACGGAGACCCAGTACTTC. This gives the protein CASSLPTETQYF.

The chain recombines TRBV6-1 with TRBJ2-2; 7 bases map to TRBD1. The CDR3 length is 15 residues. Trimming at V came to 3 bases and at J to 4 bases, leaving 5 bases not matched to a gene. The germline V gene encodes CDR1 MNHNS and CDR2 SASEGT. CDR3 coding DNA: TGTGCCAGCAGTGATAGGGGGCGCAGCACCGGGGAGCTGTTTTTT. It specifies CASSDRGRSTGELFF.

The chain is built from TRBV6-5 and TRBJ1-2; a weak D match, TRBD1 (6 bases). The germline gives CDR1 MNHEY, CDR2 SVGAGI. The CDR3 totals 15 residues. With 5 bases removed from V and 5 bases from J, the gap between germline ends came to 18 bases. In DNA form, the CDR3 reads TGTGCCAGCAGTCATCGGGGGGGCGCTCGGTATGGCTACACCTTC. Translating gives CASSHRGGARYGYTF.

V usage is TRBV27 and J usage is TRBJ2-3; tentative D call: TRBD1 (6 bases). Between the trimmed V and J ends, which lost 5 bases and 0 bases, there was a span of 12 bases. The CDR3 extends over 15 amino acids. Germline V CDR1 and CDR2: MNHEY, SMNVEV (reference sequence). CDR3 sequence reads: CASSIHRVSTDTQYF. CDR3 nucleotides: TGTGCCAGCAGTATCCACAGGGTTAGCACAGATACGCAGTATTTT.

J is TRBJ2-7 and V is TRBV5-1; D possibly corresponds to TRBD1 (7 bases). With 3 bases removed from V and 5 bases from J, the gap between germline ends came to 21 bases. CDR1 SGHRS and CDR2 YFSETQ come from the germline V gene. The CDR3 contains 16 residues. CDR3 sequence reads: CASSSYPPGGLDEQYF. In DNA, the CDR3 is TGCGCCAGCAGCTCCTACCCCCCAGGGGGACTCGACGAGCAGTACTTC.

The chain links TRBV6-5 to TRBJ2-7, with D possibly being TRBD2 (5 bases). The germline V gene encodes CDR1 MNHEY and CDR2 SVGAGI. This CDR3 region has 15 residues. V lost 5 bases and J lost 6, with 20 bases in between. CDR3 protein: CASSRGRGTLSEQYF. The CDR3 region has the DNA TGTGCCAGCAGTAGAGGGAGAGGCACGTTGTCCGAGCAGTACTTC.

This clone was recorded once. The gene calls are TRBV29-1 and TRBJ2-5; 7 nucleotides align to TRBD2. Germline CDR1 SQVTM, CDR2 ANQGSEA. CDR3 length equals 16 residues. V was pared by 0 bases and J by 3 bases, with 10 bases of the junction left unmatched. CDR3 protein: CSVEDLTLGGKETQYF. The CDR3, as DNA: TGCAGCGTTGAAGATCTTACGTTGGGGGGGAAAGAGACCCAGTACTTC.

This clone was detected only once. CDR3 sequence (DNA): TGTGCCAGCAGCATGGATCAAGTCCGTGGCTACACCTTC. This translates into CASSMDQVRGYTF. The chain carries TRBV7-8 and TRBJ1-2; no definite D call. Germline loops: CDR1 SGHVS, CDR2 FQNEAQ. Trimming stripped 5 bases from V and 7 bases from J, with 14 bases between. The CDR3 consists of 13 residues.

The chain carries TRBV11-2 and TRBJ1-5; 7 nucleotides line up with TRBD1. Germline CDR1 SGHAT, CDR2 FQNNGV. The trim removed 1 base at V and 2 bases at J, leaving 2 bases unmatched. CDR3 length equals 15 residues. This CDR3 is CASSLGQGGNQPQHF. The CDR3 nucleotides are TGTGCCAGCAGCTTAGGACAGGGAGGCAATCAGCCCCAGCATTTT. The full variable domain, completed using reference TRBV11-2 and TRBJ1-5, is EAGVAQSPRYKIIEKRQSVAFWCNPISGHATLYWYQQILGQGPKLLIQFQNNGVVDDSQLPKDRFSAERLKGVDSTLKIQPAKLEDSAVYLCASSLGQGGNQPQHFGDGTRLSIL.

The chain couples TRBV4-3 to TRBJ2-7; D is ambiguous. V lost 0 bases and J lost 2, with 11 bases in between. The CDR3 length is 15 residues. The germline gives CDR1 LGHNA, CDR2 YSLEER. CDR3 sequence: CASSQDWARTYEQYF. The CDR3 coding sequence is TGCGCCAGCAGCCAAGATTGGGCGAGAACCTACGAGCAGTACTTC.

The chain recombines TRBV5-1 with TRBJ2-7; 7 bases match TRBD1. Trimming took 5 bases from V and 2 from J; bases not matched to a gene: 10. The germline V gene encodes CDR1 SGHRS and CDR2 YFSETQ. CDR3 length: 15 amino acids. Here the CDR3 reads CASSSGRTGAYEQYF. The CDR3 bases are TGCGCCAGCAGTTCGGGACGGACAGGAGCCTACGAGCAGTACTTC. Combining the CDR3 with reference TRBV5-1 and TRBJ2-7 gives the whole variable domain KAGVTQTPRYLIKTRGQQVTLSCSPISGHRSVSWYQQTPGQGLQFLFEYFSETQRNKGNFPGRFSGRQFSNSRSEMNVSTLELGDSALYLCASSSGRTGAYEQYFGPGTRLTVT.

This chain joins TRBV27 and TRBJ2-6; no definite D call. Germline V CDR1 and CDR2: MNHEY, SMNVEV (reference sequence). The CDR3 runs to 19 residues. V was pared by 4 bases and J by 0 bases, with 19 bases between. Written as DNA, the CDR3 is TGTGCCAGCAGTTCCACCACGGCTAACCCCCGCTCTGGGGCCAACGTCCTGACTTTC. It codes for CASSSTTANPRSGANVLTF.

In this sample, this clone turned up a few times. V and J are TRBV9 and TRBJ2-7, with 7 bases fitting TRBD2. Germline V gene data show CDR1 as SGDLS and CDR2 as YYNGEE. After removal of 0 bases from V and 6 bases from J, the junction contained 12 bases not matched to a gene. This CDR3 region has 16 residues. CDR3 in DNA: TGTGCCAGCAGCGTAGGGCCCTCGAGCGGGGAGAGCGAGCAGTACTTC. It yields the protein CASSVGPSSGESEQYF.

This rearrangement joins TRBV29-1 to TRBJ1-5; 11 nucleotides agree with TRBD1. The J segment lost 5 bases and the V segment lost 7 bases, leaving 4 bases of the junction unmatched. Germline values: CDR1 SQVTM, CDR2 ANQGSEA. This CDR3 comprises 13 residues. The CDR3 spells CSAGQGADQPQHF. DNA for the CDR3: TGCAGCGCCGGACAGGGGGCAGATCAGCCCCAGCATTTT.

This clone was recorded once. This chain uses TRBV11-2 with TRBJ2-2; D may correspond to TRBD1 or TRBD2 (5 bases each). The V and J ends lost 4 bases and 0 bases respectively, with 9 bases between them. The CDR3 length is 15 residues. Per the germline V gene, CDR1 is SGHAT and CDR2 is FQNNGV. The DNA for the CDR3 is TGTGCCAGCAGCTCCGGGACGACGAACACCGGGGAGCTGTTTTTT. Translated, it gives CASSSGTTNTGELFF.

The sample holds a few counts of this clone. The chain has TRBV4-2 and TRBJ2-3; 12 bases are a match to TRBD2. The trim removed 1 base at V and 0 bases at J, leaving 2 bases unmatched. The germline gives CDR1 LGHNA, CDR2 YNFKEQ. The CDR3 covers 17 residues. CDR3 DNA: TGTGCCAGCAGCCAAGGACTAGCGGGGGCTAGCACAGATACGCAGTATTTT. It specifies CASSQGLAGASTDTQYF.

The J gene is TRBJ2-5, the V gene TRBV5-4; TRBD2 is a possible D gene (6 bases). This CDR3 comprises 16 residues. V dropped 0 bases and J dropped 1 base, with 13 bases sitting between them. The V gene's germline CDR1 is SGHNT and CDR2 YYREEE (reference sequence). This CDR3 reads CASSLVPGTGQETQYF. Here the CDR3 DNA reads TGTGCCAGCAGCTTGGTTCCCGGGACTGGCCAAGAGACCCAGTACTTC.

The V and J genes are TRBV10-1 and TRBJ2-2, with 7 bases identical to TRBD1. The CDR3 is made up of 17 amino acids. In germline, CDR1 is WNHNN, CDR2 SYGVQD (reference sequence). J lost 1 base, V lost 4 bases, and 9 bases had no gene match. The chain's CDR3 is CASSGPRTGLNTGELFF. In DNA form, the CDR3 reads TGCGCCAGCAGTGGTCCCCGGACAGGCTTGAACACCGGGGAGCTGTTTTTT.